These T cell receptor beta chains were read from a single sample in a study of technical replicates of blood from a few donors. Using immunoSEQ multiplex PCR, the repertoire was profiled, and TCRdb retains in-frame clones only, with some absent. The repertoire holds 67,000 or so clones, with roughly 92% as singletons. The source material was T cells isolated from PBMCs. All receptors derive from a human donor in good health. Each CDR3 is given with its conserved first and last residue. The D gene is left open where the match is weak. The size field is filled for only some rows; it gives once, few, many or a size class.

clone size	D gene	J gene	V gene	CDR3 DNA	CDR3 protein
-	-	TRBJ2-5	TRBV7-2	TGTGCCAGCAGCTTACCCTCTCAAGAGACCCAGTACTTC	CASSLPSQETQYF
-	TRBD2	TRBJ2-1	TRBV5-8	TGTGCCAGCAGCTTTTACCCCCCCGGGAGGACATATGAGCAGTTCTTC	CASSFYPPGRTYEQFF
-	-	TRBJ1-1	TRBV19	TGTGCCAGTATGGGGGGGGGAATCCCTAAAAAGAACACTGAAGCTTTCTTT	CASMGGGIPKKNTEAFF
-	TRBD1	TRBJ1-1	TRBV29-1	TGCAGCGTGGAACCACAGGGGGCCAATTGGGGGAACACTGAAGCTTTCTTT	CSVEPQGANWGNTEAFF
-	TRBD2	TRBJ2-7	TRBV19	TGTGCCAGTGGACTAGCGGGAGGGCCGGGCTACGAGCAGTACTTC	CASGLAGGPGYEQYF
-	TRBD2	TRBJ2-1	TRBV30	TGTGCCTGGAGCGAGACTAGCCCCAATGAGCAGTTCTTC	CAWSETSPNEQFF
-	-	TRBJ1-2	TRBV10-3	TGTGCCATCAGGTTGGAGGACTTCTATGGCTACACCTTC	CAIRLEDFYGYTF
-	-	TRBJ1-5	TRBV6-5	TGTGCCAGCAGCCCTTCGGGAGCAGGAAAGCAGCCCCAGCATTTT	CASSPSGAGKQPQHF
once	TRBD1	TRBJ1-2	TRBV9	TGTGCCAGCAGCACCACAGGGGGCGCCCCCTATGGCTACACCTTC	CASSTTGGAPYGYTF
once	TRBD2	TRBJ2-1	TRBV6-5	TGTGCCAGCTCCAGTGCGGGAGGGCCTATATATGAGCAGTTCTTC	CASSSAGGPIYEQFF
-	-	TRBJ2-6	TRBV11-2	TGTGCCAGCAGCAAAGTGCGGGGACCCCCTGGGGCCAACGTCCTGACTTTC	CASSKVRGPPGANVLTF
-	TRBD2	TRBJ2-4	TRBV2	TGTGCCAGCAGTTCCCCAAACGTAGCTAGCGGATCCAACAAAAACATTCAGTACTTC	CASSSPNVASGSNKNIQYF
-	-	TRBJ2-1	TRBV9	TGTGCCAGCAGCGCAACCCTCGGGGGCAATGAGCAGTTCTTC	CASSATLGGNEQFF
-	TRBD1	TRBJ2-2	TRBV10-3	TGTGCCATCAGGGCCGGGACAGGACCAGCTAACACCGGGGAGCTGTTTTTT	CAIRAGTGPANTGELFF
once	-	TRBJ2-1	TRBV30	TGTGCCTGGAGTATAAGCGGTAGATACAATGAGCAGTTCTTC	CAWSISGRYNEQFF
few	-	TRBJ1-5	TRBV7-9	TGTGCCAGCAGCTTAGTAGAGGATCAGCCCCAGCATTTT	CASSLVEDQPQHF
-	-	TRBJ1-2	TRBV27	TGTGCCAGCAGTGGAGGCAGAGCCAGCTATGGCTACACCTTC	CASSGGRASYGYTF
-	TRBD1	TRBJ1-4	TRBV19	TGTGCCAGTAGTCCGAAGACAGGGAGTGAAAAACTGTTTTTT	CASSPKTGSEKLFF
few	-	TRBJ2-7	TRBV5-8	TGTGCCAGCATGGGGGGATTATCCTACGAGCAGTACTTC	CASMGGLSYEQYF
-	-	TRBJ1-5	TRBV6-5	TGTGCCAGCAGTTTCAGGGGTGAGCCCCAGCATTTT	CASSFRGEPQHF
-	TRBD2	TRBJ2-1	TRBV2	TGTGCCAGCACTACCCCGGGACTAGCGGGAGGGTTGGAGCAGTTCTTC	CASTTPGLAGGLEQFF
-	-	TRBJ2-7	TRBV5-1	TGCGCCAGCAGCTCGGGACTTGGGGCCTACGAGCAGTACTTC	CASSSGLGAYEQYF
-	-	TRBJ2-1	TRBV11-2	TGTGCCAGCAGGAGGCAGGGGATCAATGAGCAGTTCTTC	CASRRQGINEQFF
-	TRBD2	TRBJ2-1	TRBV13	TGTGCCAGCAGACTAGCGGGAACCTACAATGAGCAGTTCTTC	CASRLAGTYNEQFF
-	-	TRBJ2-2	TRBV6-4	TGTGCCAGCACTTCGACAGGACTGGACACCGGGGAGCTGTTTTTT	CASTSTGLDTGELFF
once	-	TRBJ2-6	TRBV11-3	TGTGCCAGCAGCCCTGTCGAAGGGAGGACTATTTACTCTGGGGCCAACGTCCTGACTTTC	CASSPVEGRTIYSGANVLTF
-	TRBD2	TRBJ2-7	TRBV27	TGTGCCAGCGGACAGAAGCGGGAGGTTGACGAGCAGTACTTC	CASGQKREVDEQYF
-	-	TRBJ2-7	TRBV28	TGTGCCAGCACCTTACAGGGTTCCTCCTACGAGCAGTACTTC	CASTLQGSSYEQYF
-	TRBD2	TRBJ2-7	TRBV4-2	TGTGCCAGCAGCAGAGATTCGTCACCGGGACTAGCGGGAGACGAGCAGTACTTC	CASSRDSSPGLAGDEQYF
-	TRBD1	TRBJ1-2	TRBV29-1	TGCAGCGTTGACGATCTGGGACAGGGGTTGTATGGCTACACCTTC	CSVDDLGQGLYGYTF
-	TRBD2	TRBJ2-1	TRBV7-3	TGTGCCAGCAGCCAGGGAGGGACCGCAACGTTCCCTAGCGAGCAGTTCTTC	CASSQGGTATFPSEQFF
-	TRBD2	TRBJ2-2	TRBV6-5	TGTGCCAGTTTCTTAGCGGGAGGAACCGGGGAGCTGTTTTTT	CASFLAGGTGELFF
-	TRBD1	TRBJ2-1	TRBV2	TGTGCCAGCGGACAGGATACCAACAATGAGCAGTTCTTC	CASGQDTNNEQFF
-	TRBD1	TRBJ2-7	TRBV27	TGTGCCAGCAGTCCGTCATTCCCGGGACAGGGGGGCCACGAGCAGTACTTC	CASSPSFPGQGGHEQYF
-	TRBD2	TRBJ2-7	TRBV5-1	TGCGCCAGCAGCTTGGAAGCGGGAGGCGGAGAGGAGCAGTACTTC	CASSLEAGGGEEQYF
-	TRBD1	TRBJ1-1	TRBV11-2	TGTGCCAGCAGCTTGGACCACAGGGGGGGGAACACTGAAGCTTTCTTT	CASSLDHRGGNTEAFF
-	-	TRBJ2-7	TRBV7-9	TGTGCCAGCAGCTCGGGGAAGATGAGCTCCTACGAGCAGTACTTC	CASSSGKMSSYEQYF
-	-	TRBJ2-2	TRBV27	TGTGCCAGCGGGCACACCGGGGAGCTGTTTTTT	CASGHTGELFF
-	-	TRBJ2-5	TRBV15	TGTGCCACCAGCAGAGCAGGGGCCCAAGAGACCCAGTACTTC	CATSRAGAQETQYF
-	-	TRBJ2-7	TRBV19	TGTGCCAGTAGTTCCACGGGTCCCGCGACTAGATACGAGCAGTACTTC	CASSSTGPATRYEQYF
-	TRBD1	TRBJ2-5	TRBV29-1	TGCAGCGTTGAAAGGACAGGGGCGACCCAGTACTTC	CSVERTGATQYF
-	-	TRBJ2-5	TRBV7-8	TGTGCCAGCAGCTTCGGCGGGACGGGGGAGACCCAGTACTTC	CASSFGGTGETQYF
-	TRBD2	TRBJ2-1	TRBV27	TGTGCCAGTTCCGTAGGGGGACTAGCGACCAATGAGCAGTTCTTC	CASSVGGLATNEQFF
-	TRBD2	TRBJ2-1	TRBV4-3	TGCGCCACCGCGGCTATTATCCTAGCGGGAGAGTTCAATGAGCAGTTCTTC	CATAAIILAGEFNEQFF
-	-	TRBJ2-7	TRBV29-1	TGCAGCGTTGAAGATGCCAGGGGAAGCTCCTACGAGCAGTACTTC	CSVEDARGSSYEQYF
-	TRBD2	TRBJ2-7	TRBV5-1	TGCGCCAGCAGCTGGGGGACTAGCGGGAGCAACAACGAGCAGTACTTC	CASSWGTSGSNNEQYF
-	-	TRBJ2-7	TRBV29-1	TGCAGCGTTATAACGGGCTACGAGCAGTACTTC	CSVITGYEQYF